A single sample is the source of the 10 T cell receptor beta chains below, sequenced in a study of early stage breast cancer tumors. The table came from immunoSEQ multiplex PCR; TCRdb's copy has only in-frame clones and leaves some out. The repertoire holds about 34,000 clones, with just under 75% as singletons. Sample: breast tumor tissue. These receptors came from a person aged 25-39 years with breast cancer.

This clone was observed a handful of times. V and J are TRBV2 and TRBJ1-1; D not resolved. CDR1 is SNHLY, CDR2 FYNNEI, per germline. This CDR3 region has 14 residues. V lost 3 bases and J 5 bases, leaving 13 bases between the germline ends. In nucleotides, the CDR3 is TGTGCCAGCAGTGACAGGCGGTTCGGGACTGAAGCTTTCTTT. Protein product: CASSDRRFGTEAFF. The entire variable domain, with the rest obtained from reference TRBV2 and TRBJ1-1, is as follows: EPEVTQTPSHQVTQMGQEVILRCVPISNHLYFYWYRQILGQKVEFLVSFYNNEISEKSEIFDDQFSVERPDGSNFTLKIRSTKLEDSAMYFCASSDRRFGTEAFFGQGTRLTVV.

The chain couples TRBV19 to TRBJ2-3; 7 nucleotides line up with TRBD1. Germline CDR1 LNHDA, CDR2 SQIVND (reference sequence). The CDR3 extends over 15 amino acids. Trimming at V came to 1 base and at J to 4 bases, leaving 5 bases not matched to a gene. CDR3 DNA: TGTGCCAGTAGTATAGGGGACAGAGTGGCAGATACGCAGTATTTT. Translating it yields CASSIGDRVADTQYF.

The V gene is TRBV30, the J gene TRBJ1-4, with 7 bases aligning to TRBD1. This CDR3 contains 15 residues. After removal of 5 bases from V and 4 bases from J, the junction contained 10 bases not matched to a gene. Germline-derived CDR1 and CDR2 are GTSNPN and SVGIG (reference sequence). The CDR3 nucleotides read TGTGCCTGGTCCCGGGACAGTAATAATAATGAAAAACTGTTTTTT. Its translation is CAWSRDSNNNEKLFF.

The count of this clone is one. This chain uses TRBV5-1 with TRBJ2-1, with TRBD2 matching over 11 bases. The CDR3 covers 14 residues. After removal of 6 bases from V and 9 bases from J, the junction contained 8 bases not matched to a gene. Germline-derived CDR1 and CDR2 are SGHRS and YFSETQ. The CDR3 spells CASMILAGDREQFF. The CDR3 nucleotides are TGCGCCAGCATGATACTAGCGGGAGATCGTGAGCAGTTCTTC.

This clone was observed once. The genes are TRBV9 and TRBJ2-2; no definite D call. Between the trimmed V and J ends, which lost 6 bases and 1 base, there was a span of 10 bases. Germline-derived CDR1 and CDR2 are SGDLS and YYNGEE. CDR3 length equals 14 residues. The CDR3 spells CASILYRNTGELFF. The DNA of the CDR3 is TGTGCCAGCATTCTATACAGGAACACCGGGGAGCTGTTTTTT.

This chain links TRBV6-5 with TRBJ2-7; the D is unclear. The CDR3 is 15 residues long. Germline CDR1 MNHEY, CDR2 SVGAGI. The V end was cut by 8 bases, the J end by 2 bases, with 19 bases between. The CDR3 region is CASALKYLSAYEQYF. CDR3 nucleotides: TGTGCCAGCGCTCTAAAGTATCTAAGCGCCTACGAGCAGTACTTC.

This clone was picked up one time. This chain joins TRBV18 and TRBJ2-7; D is unresolved. The CDR3 length is 14 residues. Germline values: CDR1 KGHSH, CDR2 LQKENI. The V and J ends lost 2 bases and 3 bases respectively, with 11 bases between them. The CDR3 DNA follows: TGTGCCAGCTCACCATCCGGATCGGACTACGAGCAGTACTTC. This sequence encodes CASSPSGSDYEQYF.

The chain is built from TRBV7-2 and TRBJ2-7, with 11 bases lining up with TRBD2. J was trimmed by 13 bases and V by 1 base; bases with no gene match: 6. Germline V gene data show CDR1 as SGHTA and CDR2 as FQGNSA. The CDR3 runs to 13 residues. The CDR3 is CASSLVGLAGCYF. CDR3 nucleotide sequence: TGTGCCAGCAGCTTAGTAGGACTAGCGGGCTGCTACTTC. The whole variable domain, filled in from reference TRBV7-2 and TRBJ2-7, reads GAGVSQSPSNKVTEKGKDVELRCDPISGHTALYWYRQSLGQGLEFLIYFQGNSAPDKSGLPSDRFSAERTGGSVSTLTIQRTQQEDSAVYLCASSLVGLAGCYFGPGTRLTVT.

The V gene is TRBV5-8, the J gene TRBJ2-3, with a tentative D call TRBD2 (6 bases). The V end was cut by 2 bases, the J end by 0 bases, with 16 bases between. The CDR3 is 17 amino acids. The germline V gene encodes CDR1 SGHTS and CDR2 YDEGEE. CDR3 residues: CASSFWASAQSTDTQYF. The DNA of the CDR3 is TGTGCCAGCAGCTTTTGGGCTAGCGCTCAAAGCACAGATACGCAGTATTTT.

This chain links TRBV29-1 with TRBJ1-1, with a tentative D call TRBD1 (5 bases). The CDR3 has 11 amino acids. The V end lost 7 bases, the J end lost 5 bases, and 11 bases lay between the germline ends. CDR1 is SQVTM and CDR2 is ANQGSEA in the germline V gene. CDR3 amino acids: CSAERQTEAFF. In DNA, the CDR3 is TGCAGCGCCGAACGACAGACTGAAGCTTTCTTT.